This T cell receptor beta chain was observed in a study of blood T cell repertoires in COVID-19. About the research overall: Samples taken during acute and convalescent COVID-19 were collected in the United States, Italy and Spain.

Produced via immunoSEQ multiplex PCR; TCRdb's table is partial and in-frame only. The sample lists 250,000 or so clones, about nine tenths seen once, with roughly 2.6% in the top ten. The sequenced material came from peripheral blood. The receptor was isolated from a man aged 25-40 years with COVID-19, enrolled during active disease.

CDR3 protein: CASSLRGLGSPLHF. CDR3 coding DNA: TGTGCCAGCAGCTTGAGGGGTCTTGGTTCACCCCTCCACTTT. The genes are TRBV5-6 and TRBJ1-6, with D tentatively TRBD1 (5 bases). Trimming cost V 1 base and J 9 bases, with 11 bases left between them. The CDR3 sequence is 14 residues long. Germline V CDR1 and CDR2: SGHDT, YYEEEE.